This T cell receptor beta chain was identified during a study of T cells in localized non-small cell lung cancer. Comment on this clone: Its antigen is as yet unknown.

Notes on the study in general: Uninvolved adjacent lung had higher T cell clonality than tumor and all other tissues. Turning up in adjacent lung were a median around 60 of the top 100 tumor clones.

V was cut by 3 bases and J by 2 bases, with 10 bases left in between. The CDR3 has 14 residues. Germline-derived CDR1 and CDR2 are ENHRY and SYGVKD. Assay: immunoSEQ multiplex PCR; the TCRdb copy retains only in-frame clones and omits some. The table has some 72,000 clones, roughly four fifths seen once. The chain employs TRBV10-3 and TRBJ1-2, with D perhaps TRBD1 (5 bases). The specimen was peripheral blood, collected before any cancer treatment. This receptor was identified in a man between 40 and 75 years old with stage I lung adenocarcinoma. In DNA, the CDR3 is TGTGCCATCAGTGATACAGGTGCAAACTATGGCTACACCTTC. It translates to CAISDTGANYGYTF.